The clone carrying this T cell receptor (beta chain) has more than one count but fewer than ten. Its cognate antigen is unknown. This sample was included in a study of regulatory T cells in long-lasting Graves disease. Whole-study context: Graves' patients, newly diagnosed, had taken antithyroid drugs under 3 months.

The study, taken as a whole, reports: Whereas more than 950 public clonotypes were shared by new patients, persistent patients shared more, at about 2,500.

With 4 bases clipped from V and 6 bases from J, the junction kept 5 bases outside the gene matches. The CDR3 covers 13 residues. The germline CDR1 and CDR2 sequences are SGDLS and YYNGEE. The time point here: newly diagnosed GD, antithyroid drugs for less than 3 months. Construction of the TCR library relied on RNA isolated from PBMCs. CDR3 regions were amplified by Arm-PCR using iRepertoire HTBI primers to build TCR beta libraries. Each CDR3 protein is one row after TCRdb ran MiXCR on the multiplex PCR reads. The repertoire holds 600,000 to 650,000 distinct CDR3 sequences, with roughly 15% as singletons. Separately, the same data were catalogued under a study of T cells in Graves' hyperthyroidism and ophthalmopathy.

This clonotype was sampled from a woman in her twenties or thirties with Graves disease. The sequenced sample was peripheral blood mononuclear cells (PBMCs), obtained at new diagnosis, from a patient treated with antithyroid drugs. This chain links TRBV9 with TRBJ2-3; 7 bases are shared with TRBD2. The CDR3 spells CASSWREGDTQYF. CDR3 DNA sequence: TGTGCCAGCAGCTGGAGGGAGGGGGATACGCAGTATTTT. The variable domain in full, completed from reference TRBV9 and TRBJ2-3, reads DSGVTQTPKHLITATGQRVTLRCSPRSGDLSVYWYQQSLDQGLQFLIQYYNGEERAKGNILERFSAQQFPDLHSELNLSSLELGDSALYFCASSWREGDTQYFGPGTRLTVL.